These 20 T cell receptor beta chains were all obtained from the same sample, sequenced in a study of Ad26.COV2.S vaccination and SARS-CoV-2 variants. Treatment described: about 20 received Ad26.COV2.S at low or high dose, single or two shots; 5 received placebo; per-sample allocation not given. Sample collection was performed on day 63 after the first vaccine or placebo injection. TCRdb's copy holds only in-frame clones and misses some; the assay was immunoSEQ multiplex PCR. Of a few hundred thousand clones listed, roughly 85% are singletons. The sample in question was peripheral blood, obtained in a trial of Ad26.COV2.S vaccine versus placebo. The receptors originated from a person between 18 and 65 years old who received the Ad26.COV2.S COVID-19 vaccine or a placebo.

The chain is built from TRBV29-1 and TRBJ2-5; D not certain. Germline CDR1 and CDR2: SQVTM and ANQGSEA. The CDR3 spans 15 residues. The ends were cut back, 4 bases at V and 3 bases at J, with 18 bases in the middle. CDR3 DNA sequence: TGCAGCGTTGCGATCCAAGGGCTGAGCAAAGAGACCCAGTACTTC. Protein product: CSVAIQGLSKETQYF.

The rearrangement uses TRBV5-5 and TRBJ1-1; D is ambiguous. The CDR3 has 13 amino acids. V lost 2 bases and J lost 2, with 7 bases in between. Per the germline V gene, CDR1 is SGHKS and CDR2 is YYEKEE (reference sequence). CDR3 region: CASSFGPNTEAFF. The CDR3 nucleotides read TGTGCCAGCAGCTTCGGCCCTAACACTGAAGCTTTCTTT.

The chain employs TRBV20-1 and TRBJ2-3; D call uncertain. CDR1 is DFQATT and CDR2 is SNEGSKA in the germline V gene (reference sequence). CDR3 length: 11 amino acids. The germline V and J ends were trimmed by 5 bases and 0 bases, with 3 bases remaining between them. The chain's CDR3 is CSASSTDTQYF. CDR3 sequence (DNA): TGCAGTGCTTCGAGCACAGATACGCAGTATTTT.

This clone has only a few counts. The V gene is TRBV4-2, the J gene TRBJ2-1; 14 bases are shared with TRBD2. The length of the CDR3 is 17 residues. Germline V gene lookup returns CDR1 LGHNA and CDR2 YNFKEQ. Trimming removed 4 bases from V and 8 bases from J; junction bases left unmatched: 10. CDR3 coding DNA: TGTGCCAGCAGCCCGCGGACTAGCGGGGGGACGAGCGATGAGCAGTTCTTC. Residues: CASSPRTSGGTSDEQFF.

The chain is built from TRBV12-5 and TRBJ2-2; D perhaps matches TRBD1 (6 bases). Germline V gene sequence: CDR1 LGHNT, CDR2 FRNRAP. V lost 6 bases and J lost 4, with 9 bases in between. The CDR3 runs 13 residues. The CDR3 sequence is CASGHRVTGELFF. In nucleotides, the CDR3 is TGTGCTAGTGGACACAGGGTCACCGGGGAGCTGTTTTTT.

This clone was recorded once. The chain links TRBV24-1 to TRBJ2-3, with D possibly TRBD1 on 6 matching bases. Germline V gene sequence: CDR1 KGHDR, CDR2 SFDVKD. CDR3 length equals 15 residues. The V end lost 0 bases, the J end lost 5 bases, and 11 bases lay between the germline ends. Here the CDR3 reads CATSDLGQGQDTQYF. The CDR3 DNA reads as TGTGCCACCAGTGATTTGGGGCAGGGACAAGATACGCAGTATTTT.

This rearrangement joins TRBV5-1 to TRBJ2-1; TRBD2 matches at 14 bases. After removal of 4 bases from V and 6 bases from J, the junction contained 3 bases not matched to a gene. From germline, CDR1 is SGHRS and CDR2 YFSETQ. The CDR3 covers 15 residues. The CDR3 DNA reads as TGCGCCAGCAGCGGGGGACTAGCGGGAGTCAATGAGCAGTTCTTC. This encodes CASSGGLAGVNEQFF.

V is TRBV11-3 and J is TRBJ2-5; the D gene is possibly TRBD1 (6 bases). Germline V gene data show CDR1 as SGHNT and CDR2 as YENEEA. V lost 5 bases and J 5 bases, leaving 12 bases between the germline ends. The length of the CDR3 is 13 residues. The DNA of the CDR3 is TGTGCCAGCAGCGTGGACAGACGGGAGACCCAGTACTTC. As protein: CASSVDRRETQYF.

This clone was observed a single time. CDR3 nucleotide sequence: TGTGCCAGCAGTTACAGTCCGATCACAGATACGCAGTATTTT. Protein: CASSYSPITDTQYF. The rearrangement joins TRBV6-5 to TRBJ2-3; unclear D gene. The CDR3 covers 14 residues. V was clipped by 2 bases and J by 2 bases, with 8 bases between them. The germline V gene has CDR1 MNHEY and CDR2 SVGAGI.

This chain connects TRBV30 to TRBJ2-7; 9 bases match TRBD2. V lost 3 bases and J lost 2; bases outside the gene matches: 11. The CDR3 loop spans 16 amino acids. Germline-derived CDR1 and CDR2 are GTSNPN and SVGIG (reference sequence). Here the CDR3 DNA reads TGTGCCTGGAGGGTAGCGGGAGAACCCGGGGCCTACGAGCAGTACTTC. It translates to CAWRVAGEPGAYEQYF. Supplemented by reference TRBV30 and TRBJ2-7, the full variable domain reads SQTIHQWPATLVQPVGSPLSLECTVEGTSNPNLYWYRQAAGRGLQLLFYSVGIGQISSEVPQNLSASRPQDRQFILSSKKLLLSDSGFYLCAWRVAGEPGAYEQYFGPGTRLTVT.

Remarks on this clone: Other DNA sequences of this sample code for an identical CDR3. The J gene is TRBJ2-1, the V gene TRBV19; D may be TRBD2 (5 bases). The germline V gene has CDR1 LNHDA and CDR2 SQIVND (reference sequence). This CDR3 is built from 15 residues. The ends were cut back, 6 bases at V and 0 bases at J, with 12 bases in the middle. CDR3 DNA: TGTGCCAGTAGCAGTGGAGGTAGCTCCTACAATGAGCAGTTCTTC. This encodes CASSSGGSSYNEQFF.

The chain uses TRBV5-6 and TRBJ2-2; 7 bases align to TRBD1. Trimming removed 3 bases from V and 4 bases from J; junction bases left unmatched: 6. The CDR3 extends over 15 amino acids. Germline CDR1 SGHDT, CDR2 YYEEEE. The CDR3 sequence is CASSSTGWGTGELFF. CDR3 nucleotides: TGTGCCAGCAGCTCGACAGGGTGGGGCACCGGGGAGCTGTTTTTT.

The count of this clone is one. The V gene is TRBV7-2, the J gene TRBJ2-2; a possible D gene is TRBD2 (5 bases). The V gene lost 5 bases and the J gene lost 1 base, with 8 bases spanning the gap. The CDR3 contains 14 residues. CDR1 SGHTA and CDR2 FQGNSA come from the germline V gene. CDR3 protein: CASSLGRNTGELFF. The CDR3, as DNA: TGTGCCAGCAGCCTTGGGAGGAACACCGGGGAGCTGTTTTTT.

The chain uses TRBV29-1 and TRBJ2-5, with TRBD1 identical over 11 bases. The length of the CDR3 is 14 residues. Germline trimming cut 6 bases from V and 5 bases from J; bases unmatched to any gene: 8. Germline CDR1 is SQVTM and CDR2 is ANQGSEA. CDR3 sequence reads: CSVVRTGGLETQYF. In DNA, the CDR3 is TGCAGCGTCGTGCGGACAGGGGGCCTCGAGACCCAGTACTTC.

The CDR3 DNA reads TGTGCCAGCAGTGACATCTCGGGGGGCCAAGATACGCAGTATTTT. As protein: CASSDISGGQDTQYF. The rearrangement uses TRBV6-4 and TRBJ2-3; TRBD2 might be the D (7 bases). Per germline, CDR1 MRHNA and CDR2 SNTAGT. This CDR3 is 15 amino acids long. V was cut by 2 bases and J by 5 bases, with 14 bases left in between.

The genes are TRBV7-8 and TRBJ1-2; D gene ambiguous. Germline loops: CDR1 SGHVS, CDR2 FQNEAQ. CDR3 length equals 13 residues. Trimming removed 2 bases from V and 7 bases from J, with 11 bases in between. CDR3 sequence (DNA): TGTGCCAGCAGCTTAAGGGAAAAGGGTGGCTACACCTTC. This sequence encodes CASSLREKGGYTF. The entire variable domain, with the rest obtained from reference TRBV7-8 and TRBJ1-2, is as follows: GAGVSQSPRYKVAKRGQDVALRCDPISGHVSLFWYQQALGQGPEFLTYFQNEAQLDKSGLPSDRFFAERPEGSVSTLKIQRTQQEDSAVYLCASSLREKGGYTFGSGTRLTVV.

V usage is TRBV5-1 and J usage is TRBJ2-7, with 10 bases identical to TRBD2. This CDR3 contains 16 residues. The V segment lost 0 bases and the J segment 3 bases; nucleotides outside the gene matches: 6. The germline V gene has CDR1 SGHRS and CDR2 YFSETQ. CDR3 loop: CASSLDSSGRFYEQYF. The CDR3 DNA follows: TGCGCCAGCAGCTTGGATAGTAGCGGGAGGTTCTACGAGCAGTACTTC.

The V and J genes are TRBV4-2 and TRBJ1-4, with D uncertain. The CDR3 is 16 amino acids. The V gene's germline CDR1 is LGHNA and CDR2 YNFKEQ. The V and J ends lost 0 bases and 7 bases respectively, with 15 bases between them. Here the CDR3 reads CASSQDRQVRVEKLFF. CDR3 bases: TGTGCCAGCAGCCAAGATAGGCAGGTGAGGGTTGAAAAACTGTTTTTT.

The J gene is TRBJ1-5, the V gene TRBV27, with D uncertain. CDR3 length: 13 amino acids. The germline V gene has CDR1 MNHEY and CDR2 SMNVEV (reference sequence). V lost 2 bases to trimming and J lost 3 bases, with 5 bases between them. CDR3 sequence (DNA): TGTGCCAGCAGTTTAGTAATCAATCAGCCCCAGCATTTT. Translating gives CASSLVINQPQHF.

The V gene is TRBV19, the J gene TRBJ2-7; TRBD2 might be the D (6 bases). V gave up 2 bases and J gave up 0 bases, with 11 bases separating them. Germline values: CDR1 LNHDA, CDR2 SQIVND (reference sequence). CDR3 length: 15 residues. CDR3 protein: CASSISGGYSYEQYF. CDR3 DNA sequence: TGTGCCAGTAGTATATCCGGGGGTTACTCCTACGAGCAGTACTTC.